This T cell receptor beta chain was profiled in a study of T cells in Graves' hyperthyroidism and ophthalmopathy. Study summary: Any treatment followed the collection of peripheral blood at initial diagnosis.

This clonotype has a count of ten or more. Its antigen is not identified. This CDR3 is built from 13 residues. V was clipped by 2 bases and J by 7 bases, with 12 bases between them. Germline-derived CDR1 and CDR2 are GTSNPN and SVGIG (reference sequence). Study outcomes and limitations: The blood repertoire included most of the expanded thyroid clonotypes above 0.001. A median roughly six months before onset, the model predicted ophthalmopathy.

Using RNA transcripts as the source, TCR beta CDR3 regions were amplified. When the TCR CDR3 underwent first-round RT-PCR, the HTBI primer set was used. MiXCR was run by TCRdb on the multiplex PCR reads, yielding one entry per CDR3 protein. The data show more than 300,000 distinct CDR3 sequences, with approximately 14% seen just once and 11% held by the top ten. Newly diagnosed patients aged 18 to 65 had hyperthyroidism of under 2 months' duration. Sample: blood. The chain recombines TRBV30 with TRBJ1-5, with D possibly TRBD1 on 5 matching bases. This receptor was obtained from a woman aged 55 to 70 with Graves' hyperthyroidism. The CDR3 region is CAWSHRTNQPQHF. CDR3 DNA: TGTGCCTGGAGTCACAGGACAAACCAGCCCCAGCATTTT.